The T cell receptor beta chain under discussion was sequenced for a study of CD8 T cells in ankylosing spondylitis. V lost 5 bases and J lost 5, with 18 bases in between. The CDR3 length is 16 residues. The V gene's germline CDR1 is LGHNA and CDR2 YNFKEQ. TCRdb re-derived calls from the 5' RACE reads in MiXCR, one entry per CDR3 protein. Altogether roughly 38,000 distinct CDR3 sequences are present, 15% to 20% being singletons, with the ten largest covering roughly 45%. The V gene is TRBV4-2, the J gene TRBJ2-2; D may be TRBD1 (5 bases). The sequencing input was blood. This TCR derives from a male donor with ankylosing spondylitis or in good health (not recorded which). The CDR3 nucleotides read TGTGCCAGCAGCGTTCAAACGGCAGGGCGAACCGGGGAGCTGTTTTTT. As protein: CASSVQTAGRTGELFF.